This record concerns one TCR beta chain sequence. Its antigen is unidentified. Germline V CDR1 and CDR2: MNHEY, SVGEGT. The ends were cut back, 5 bases at V and 4 bases at J, with 23 bases in the middle. The CDR3 has 18 amino acids. Moderate-to-severe activity, CAS ≥3, NOSPECS ≥4 and a duration under 3 months were seen in donors with ophthalmopathy. TCR beta CDR3 amplification used RNA transcripts. The library came from an HTBI-primed first-round RT-PCR and a second-round multiplex PCR. TCRdb reprocessed the multiplex PCR reads with MiXCR, giving one entry per CDR3 protein. The sample includes roughly 500,000 distinct CDR3 sequences, over 13% seen only once; the top ten take approximately 9.8%. These data originate in a study of Graves' ophthalmopathy and Graves' hyperthyroidism. Study-level findings and limits: The model predicted ophthalmopathy progression with 70.59% sensitivity and less than 85% specificity. Among thyroid clonotypes expanded above 0.001 frequency, most also appeared in blood.

This receptor was taken from a woman aged 25 to 39 with Graves' ophthalmopathy. This sequence joins TRBV6-2 or TRBV6-3 and TRBJ2-2; the D is unclear. Sequenced input: blood. CDR3 residues: CASSPRGFSVAGTGELFF. The CDR3 DNA follows: TGTGCCAGCAGTCCCAGAGGCTTCTCAGTCGCCGGCACCGGGGAGCTGTTTTTT.